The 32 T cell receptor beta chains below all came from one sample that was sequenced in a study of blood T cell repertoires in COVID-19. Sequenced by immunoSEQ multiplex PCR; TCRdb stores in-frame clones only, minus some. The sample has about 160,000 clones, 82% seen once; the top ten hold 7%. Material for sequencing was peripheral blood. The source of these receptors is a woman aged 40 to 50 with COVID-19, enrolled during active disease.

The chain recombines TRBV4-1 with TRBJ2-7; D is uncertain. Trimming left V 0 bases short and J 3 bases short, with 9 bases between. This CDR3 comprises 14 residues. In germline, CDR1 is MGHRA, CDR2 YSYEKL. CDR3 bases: TGCGCCAGCAGCCAAGACGGTACCTTCTACGAGCAGTACTTC. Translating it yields CASSQDGTFYEQYF.

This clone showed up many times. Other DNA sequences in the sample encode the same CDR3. This CDR3 reads CASSFRTGGSPLHF. The CDR3, as DNA: TGTGCCAGCAGCTTCAGGACAGGGGGATCACCCCTCCACTTT. The rearrangement joins TRBV7-2 to TRBJ1-6; 10 positions match TRBD1. The CDR3 is 14 residues long. Germline V CDR1 and CDR2: SGHTA, FQGNSA. The V and J ends lost 3 bases and 10 bases, in that order; junction bases with no gene match: 3.

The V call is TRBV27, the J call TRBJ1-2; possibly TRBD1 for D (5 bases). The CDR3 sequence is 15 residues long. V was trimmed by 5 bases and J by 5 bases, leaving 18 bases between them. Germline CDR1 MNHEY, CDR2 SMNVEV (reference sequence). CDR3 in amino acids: CASSLNRTPHYGYTF. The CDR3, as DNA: TGTGCCAGCAGTCTAAACCGGACACCCCATTATGGCTACACCTTC.

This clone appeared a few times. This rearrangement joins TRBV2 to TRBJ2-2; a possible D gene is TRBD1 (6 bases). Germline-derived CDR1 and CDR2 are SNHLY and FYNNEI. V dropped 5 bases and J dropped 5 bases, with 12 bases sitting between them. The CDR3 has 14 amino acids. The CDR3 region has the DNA TGTGCCAGCAGTCCACAGGGTTTGACCGGGGAGCTGTTTTTT. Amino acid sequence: CASSPQGLTGELFF.

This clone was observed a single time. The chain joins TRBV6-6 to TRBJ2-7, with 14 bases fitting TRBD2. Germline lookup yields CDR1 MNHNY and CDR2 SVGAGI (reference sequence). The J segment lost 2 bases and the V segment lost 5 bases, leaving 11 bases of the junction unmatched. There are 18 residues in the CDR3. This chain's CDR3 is CASSPPTSGRAPTYEQYF. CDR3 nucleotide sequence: TGTGCCAGCAGTCCACCGACTAGCGGGAGGGCCCCTACCTACGAGCAGTACTTC.

The chain's CDR3 is CASSLGLAEYNEQFF. CDR3 sequence (DNA): TGTGCCAGCAGCTTAGGACTAGCGGAGTACAATGAGCAGTTCTTC. The rearrangement joins TRBV11-3 to TRBJ2-1, with 9 bases that match TRBD2. After removal of 1 base from V and 4 bases from J, the junction contained 2 bases not matched to a gene. This CDR3 has 15 amino acids. From germline, CDR1 is SGHNT and CDR2 YENEEA.

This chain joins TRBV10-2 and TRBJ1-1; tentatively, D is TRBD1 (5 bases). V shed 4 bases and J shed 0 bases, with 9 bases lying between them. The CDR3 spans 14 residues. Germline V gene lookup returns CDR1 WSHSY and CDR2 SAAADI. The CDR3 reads CASSGLTVNTEAFF. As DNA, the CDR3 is TGCGCCAGCAGTGGGCTGACAGTGAACACTGAAGCTTTCTTT.

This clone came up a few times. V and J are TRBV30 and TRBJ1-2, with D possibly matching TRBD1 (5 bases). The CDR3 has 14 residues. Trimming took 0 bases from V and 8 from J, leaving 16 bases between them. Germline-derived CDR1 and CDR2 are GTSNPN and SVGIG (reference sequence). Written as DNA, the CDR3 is TGTGCCTGGAGTGTATCAGGGAAAGGTCTCGGCTACACCTTC. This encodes CAWSVSGKGLGYTF.

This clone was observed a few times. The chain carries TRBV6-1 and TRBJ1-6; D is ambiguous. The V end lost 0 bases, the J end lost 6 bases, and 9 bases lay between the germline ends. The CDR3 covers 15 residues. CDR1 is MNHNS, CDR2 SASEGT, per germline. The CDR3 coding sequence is TGTGCCAGCAGTGAAGCGCAGGCTATTAATTCACCCCTCCACTTT. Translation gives CASSEAQAINSPLHF.

DNA for the CDR3: TGTGCCAGCAGTTTAATTTTGAACACCGGGGAGCTGTTTTTT. Translating gives CASSLILNTGELFF. The chain has TRBV6-6 and TRBJ2-2; unclear D gene. The CDR3 loop spans 14 amino acids. With 4 bases removed from V and 1 base from J, the gap between germline ends came to 7 bases. Per the germline V gene, CDR1 is MNHNY and CDR2 is SVGAGI (reference sequence).

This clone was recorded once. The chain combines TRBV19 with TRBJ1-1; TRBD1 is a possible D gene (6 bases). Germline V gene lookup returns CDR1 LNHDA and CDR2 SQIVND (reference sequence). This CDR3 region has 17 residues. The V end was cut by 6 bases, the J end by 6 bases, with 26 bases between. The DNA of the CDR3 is TGTGCCAGTAGAAAAACGACTTCGATCAGGGGTAGGGCTGAAGCTTTCTTT. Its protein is CASRKTTSIRGRAEAFF.

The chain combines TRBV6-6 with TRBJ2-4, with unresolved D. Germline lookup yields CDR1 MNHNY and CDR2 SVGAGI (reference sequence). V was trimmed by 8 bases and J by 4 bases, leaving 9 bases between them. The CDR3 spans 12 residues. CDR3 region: CASGPQKNIQYF. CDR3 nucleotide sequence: TGTGCCAGCGGGCCCCAGAAAAACATTCAGTACTTC.

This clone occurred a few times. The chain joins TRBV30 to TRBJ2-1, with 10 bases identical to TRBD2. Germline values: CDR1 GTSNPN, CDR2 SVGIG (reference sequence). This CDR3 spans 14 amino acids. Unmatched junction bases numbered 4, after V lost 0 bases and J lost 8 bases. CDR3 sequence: CAWSVGLAGDEQFF. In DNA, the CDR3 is TGTGCCTGGAGTGTAGGGCTAGCGGGAGATGAGCAGTTCTTC.

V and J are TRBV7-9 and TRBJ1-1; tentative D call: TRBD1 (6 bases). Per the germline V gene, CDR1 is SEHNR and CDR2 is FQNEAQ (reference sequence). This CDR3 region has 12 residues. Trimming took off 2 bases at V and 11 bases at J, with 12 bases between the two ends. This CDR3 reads CASSLISRGAFF. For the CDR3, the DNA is TGTGCCAGCAGCTTAATTAGTAGGGGGGCTTTCTTT.

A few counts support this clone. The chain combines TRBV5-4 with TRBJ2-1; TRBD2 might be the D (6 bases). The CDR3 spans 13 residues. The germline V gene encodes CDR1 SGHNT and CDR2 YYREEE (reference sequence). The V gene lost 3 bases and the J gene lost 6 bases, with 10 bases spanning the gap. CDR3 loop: CASSYPEGNEQFF. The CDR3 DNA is TGTGCCAGCAGCTACCCGGAGGGCAATGAGCAGTTCTTC.

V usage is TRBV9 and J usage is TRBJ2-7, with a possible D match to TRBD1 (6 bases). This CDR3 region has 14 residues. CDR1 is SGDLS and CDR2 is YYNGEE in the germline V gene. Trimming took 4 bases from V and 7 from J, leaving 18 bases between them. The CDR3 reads CASSPPGTLGEQYF. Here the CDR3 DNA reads TGTGCCAGCAGCCCACCGGGGACATTAGGGGAGCAGTACTTC.

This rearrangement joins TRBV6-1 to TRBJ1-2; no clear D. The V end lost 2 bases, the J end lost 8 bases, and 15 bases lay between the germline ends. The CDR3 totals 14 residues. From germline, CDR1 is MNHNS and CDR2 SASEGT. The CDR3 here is CASSEIAGTSGYTF. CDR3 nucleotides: TGTGCCAGCAGTGAAATTGCGGGTACGTCCGGCTACACCTTC.

Here the CDR3 reads CAWSKVAGVGEQYF. The CDR3 coding sequence is TGTGCCTGGAGTAAGGTGGCAGGGGTAGGGGAGCAGTACTTC. The chain uses TRBV30 and TRBJ2-7; the D gene is possibly TRBD1 (6 bases). From germline, CDR1 is GTSNPN and CDR2 SVGIG (reference sequence). Trimming took 2 bases from V and 7 from J, leaving 18 bases between them. The CDR3 loop spans 14 amino acids.

Written as DNA, the CDR3 is TGTGCCAGCAGCGGCCCGCGGAACATTCAGTACTTC. It yields the protein CASSGPRNIQYF. This rearrangement joins TRBV9 to TRBJ2-4; D gene ambiguous. The CDR3 spans 12 residues. The V end was cut by 3 bases, the J end by 7 bases, with 8 bases between. Germline-derived CDR1 and CDR2 are SGDLS and YYNGEE.

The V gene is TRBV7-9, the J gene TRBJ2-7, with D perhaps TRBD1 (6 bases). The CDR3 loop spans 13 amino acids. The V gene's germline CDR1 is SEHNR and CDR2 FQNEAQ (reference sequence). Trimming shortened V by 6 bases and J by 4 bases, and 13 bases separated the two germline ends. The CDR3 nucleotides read TGTGCCAGCAGGCCCGGGACAAAATACGAGCAGTACTTC. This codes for CASRPGTKYEQYF.

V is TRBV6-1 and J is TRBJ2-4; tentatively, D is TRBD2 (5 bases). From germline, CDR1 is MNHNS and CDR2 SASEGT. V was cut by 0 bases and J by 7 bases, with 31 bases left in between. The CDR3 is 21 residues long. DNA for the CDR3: TGTGCCAGCAGTGAAGCCGTCCGGGCTAGCCAGAGGCACTGGAATGGGAACATTCAGTACTTC. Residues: CASSEAVRASQRHWNGNIQYF.

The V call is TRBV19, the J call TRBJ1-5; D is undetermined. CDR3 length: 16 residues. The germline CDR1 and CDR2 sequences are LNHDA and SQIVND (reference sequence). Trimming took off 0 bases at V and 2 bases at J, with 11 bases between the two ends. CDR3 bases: TGTGCCAGTAGTATAGATCATGTGGGAGGCAATCAGCCCCAGCATTTT. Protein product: CASSIDHVGGNQPQHF.

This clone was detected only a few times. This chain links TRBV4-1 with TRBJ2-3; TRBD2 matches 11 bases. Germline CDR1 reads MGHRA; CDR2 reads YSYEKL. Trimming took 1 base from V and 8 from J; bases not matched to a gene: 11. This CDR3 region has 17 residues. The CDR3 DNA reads TGCGCCAGCAGCCAAGCCACGACTAGCGGGATCTTTATTACGCAGTATTTT. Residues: CASSQATTSGIFITQYF.

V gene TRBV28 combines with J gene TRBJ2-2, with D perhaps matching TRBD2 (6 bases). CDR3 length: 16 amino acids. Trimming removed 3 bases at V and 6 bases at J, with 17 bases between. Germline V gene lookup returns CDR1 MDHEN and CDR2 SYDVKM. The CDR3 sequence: CASSFSPPGVSGELFF. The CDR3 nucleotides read TGTGCCAGCAGTTTTTCTCCCCCGGGAGTCTCCGGGGAGCTGTTTTTT.

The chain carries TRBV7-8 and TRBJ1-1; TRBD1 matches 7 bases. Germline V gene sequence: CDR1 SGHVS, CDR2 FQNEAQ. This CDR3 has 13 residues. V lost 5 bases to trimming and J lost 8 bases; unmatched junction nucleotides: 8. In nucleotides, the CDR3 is TGTGCCAGCAGCCCAACAGGGGATCAAGAAGCTTTCTTT. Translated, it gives CASSPTGDQEAFF.

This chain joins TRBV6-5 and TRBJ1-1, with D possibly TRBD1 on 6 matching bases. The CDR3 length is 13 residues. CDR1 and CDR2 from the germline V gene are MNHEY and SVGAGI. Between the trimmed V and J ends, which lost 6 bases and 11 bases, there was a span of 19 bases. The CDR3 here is CASRLSGTLDAFF. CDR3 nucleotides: TGTGCCAGCAGATTATCCGGGACACTCGATGCTTTCTTT.

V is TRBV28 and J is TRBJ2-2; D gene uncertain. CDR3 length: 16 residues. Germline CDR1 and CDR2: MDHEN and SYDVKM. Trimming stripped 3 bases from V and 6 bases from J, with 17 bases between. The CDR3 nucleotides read TGTGCCAGCAGTTTCTCCATCCCACGAGGTCCCGGGGAGCTGTTTTTT. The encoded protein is CASSFSIPRGPGELFF.

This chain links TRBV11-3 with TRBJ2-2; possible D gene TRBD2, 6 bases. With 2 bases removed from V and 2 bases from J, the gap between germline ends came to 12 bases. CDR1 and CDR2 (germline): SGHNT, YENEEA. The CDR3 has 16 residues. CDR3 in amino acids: CASSLYGGINTGELFF. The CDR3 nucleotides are TGTGCCAGCAGCTTATACGGGGGAATTAACACCGGGGAGCTGTTTTTT.

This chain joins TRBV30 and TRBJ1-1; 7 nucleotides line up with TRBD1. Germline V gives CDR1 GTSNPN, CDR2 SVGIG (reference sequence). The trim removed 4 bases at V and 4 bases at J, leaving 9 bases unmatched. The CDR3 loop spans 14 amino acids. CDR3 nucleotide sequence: TGTGCCTGGATCCATAGGGGGCATGGCACTGAAGCTTTCTTT. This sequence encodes CAWIHRGHGTEAFF.

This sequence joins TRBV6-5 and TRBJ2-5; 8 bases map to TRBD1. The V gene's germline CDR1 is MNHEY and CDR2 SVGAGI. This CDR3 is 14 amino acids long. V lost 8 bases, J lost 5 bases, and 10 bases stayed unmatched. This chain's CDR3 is CASWDRREGETQYF. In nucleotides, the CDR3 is TGTGCCAGCTGGGACAGGCGAGAAGGGGAGACCCAGTACTTC.

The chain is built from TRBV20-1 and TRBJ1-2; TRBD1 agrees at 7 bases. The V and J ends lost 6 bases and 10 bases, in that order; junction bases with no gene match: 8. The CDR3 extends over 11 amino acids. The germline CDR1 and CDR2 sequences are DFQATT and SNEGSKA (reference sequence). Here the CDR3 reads CSAIRDSYYTF. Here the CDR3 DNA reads TGCAGTGCCATAAGGGACAGCTACTACACCTTC.

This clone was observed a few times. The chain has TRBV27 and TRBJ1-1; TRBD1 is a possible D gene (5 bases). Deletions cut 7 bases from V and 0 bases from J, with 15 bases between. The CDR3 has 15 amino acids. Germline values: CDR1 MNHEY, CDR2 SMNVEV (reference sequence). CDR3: CASTQQAGMNTEAFF. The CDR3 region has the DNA TGTGCCAGCACCCAACAAGCAGGGATGAACACTGAAGCTTTCTTT.